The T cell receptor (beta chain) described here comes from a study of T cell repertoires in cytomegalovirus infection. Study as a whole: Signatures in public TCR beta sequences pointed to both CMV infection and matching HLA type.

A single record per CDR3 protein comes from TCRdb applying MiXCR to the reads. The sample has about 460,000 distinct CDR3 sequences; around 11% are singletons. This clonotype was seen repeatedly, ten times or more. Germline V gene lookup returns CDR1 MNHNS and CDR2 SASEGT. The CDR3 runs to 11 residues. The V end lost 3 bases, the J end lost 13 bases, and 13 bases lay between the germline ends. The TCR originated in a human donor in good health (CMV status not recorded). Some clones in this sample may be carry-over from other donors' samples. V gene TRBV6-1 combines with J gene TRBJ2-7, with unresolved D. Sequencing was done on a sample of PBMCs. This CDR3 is CASSERPVLYF. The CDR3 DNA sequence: TGTGCCAGCAGTGAGCGACCGGTACTCTACTTC.